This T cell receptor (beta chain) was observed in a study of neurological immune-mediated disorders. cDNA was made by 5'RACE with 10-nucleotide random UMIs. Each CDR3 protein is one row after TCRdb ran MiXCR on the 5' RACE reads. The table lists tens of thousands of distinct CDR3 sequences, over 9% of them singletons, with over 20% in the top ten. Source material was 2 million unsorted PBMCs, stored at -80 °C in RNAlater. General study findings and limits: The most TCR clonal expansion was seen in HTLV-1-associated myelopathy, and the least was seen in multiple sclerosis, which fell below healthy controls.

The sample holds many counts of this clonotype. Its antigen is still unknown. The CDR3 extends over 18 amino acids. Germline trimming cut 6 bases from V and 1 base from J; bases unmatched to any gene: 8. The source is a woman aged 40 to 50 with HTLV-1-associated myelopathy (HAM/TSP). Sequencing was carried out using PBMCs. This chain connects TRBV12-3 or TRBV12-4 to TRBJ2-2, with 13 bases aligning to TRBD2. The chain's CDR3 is CASSGLAGAALNTGELFF. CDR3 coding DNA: TGTGCCAGCAGCGGACTAGCGGGGGCCGCCTTGAACACCGGGGAGCTGTTTTTT.